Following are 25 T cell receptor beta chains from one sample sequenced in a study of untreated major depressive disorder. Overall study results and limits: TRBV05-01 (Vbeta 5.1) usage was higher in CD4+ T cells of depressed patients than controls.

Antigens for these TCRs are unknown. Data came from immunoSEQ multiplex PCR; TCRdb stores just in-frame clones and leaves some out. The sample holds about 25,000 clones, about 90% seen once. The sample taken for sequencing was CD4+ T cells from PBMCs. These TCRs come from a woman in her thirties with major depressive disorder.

The CDR3 nucleotides read TGTGCCAGCAGTTTCCTTCCGACAGATACGCAGTATTTT. Translation: CASSFLPTDTQYF. V gene TRBV27 combines with J gene TRBJ2-3; no definite D call. From germline, CDR1 is MNHEY and CDR2 SMNVEV (reference sequence). This CDR3 has 13 residues. Trimming took 3 bases from V and 3 from J, leaving 7 bases between them.

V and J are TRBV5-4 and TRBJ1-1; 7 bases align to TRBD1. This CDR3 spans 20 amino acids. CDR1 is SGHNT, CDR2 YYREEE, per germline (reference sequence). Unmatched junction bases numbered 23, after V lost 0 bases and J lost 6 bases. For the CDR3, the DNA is TGTGCCAGCAGCTTGGGTGACCTTAACAGGGGATTTGCGGGTCGCCCTGAAGCTTTCTTT. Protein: CASSLGDLNRGFAGRPEAFF. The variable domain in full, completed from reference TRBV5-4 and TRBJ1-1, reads ETGVTQSPTHLIKTRGQQVTLRCSSQSGHNTVSWYQQALGQGPQFIFQYYREEENGRGNFPPRFSGLQFPNYSSELNVNALELDDSALYLCASSLGDLNRGFAGRPEAFFGQGTRLTVV.

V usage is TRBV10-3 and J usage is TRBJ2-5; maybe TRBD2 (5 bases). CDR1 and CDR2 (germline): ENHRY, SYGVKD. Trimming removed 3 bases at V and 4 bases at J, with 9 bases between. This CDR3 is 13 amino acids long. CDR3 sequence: CAISDGVLETQYF. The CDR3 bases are TGTGCCATCAGTGACGGGGTCCTAGAGACCCAGTACTTC.

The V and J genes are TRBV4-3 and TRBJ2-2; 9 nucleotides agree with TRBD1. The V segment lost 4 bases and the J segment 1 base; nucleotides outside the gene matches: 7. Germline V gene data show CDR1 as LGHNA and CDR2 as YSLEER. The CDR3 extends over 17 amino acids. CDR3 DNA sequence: TGCGCCAGCAGCCGAGGGGGGACAGGGCGGAACACCGGGGAGCTGTTTTTT. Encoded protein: CASSRGGTGRNTGELFF.

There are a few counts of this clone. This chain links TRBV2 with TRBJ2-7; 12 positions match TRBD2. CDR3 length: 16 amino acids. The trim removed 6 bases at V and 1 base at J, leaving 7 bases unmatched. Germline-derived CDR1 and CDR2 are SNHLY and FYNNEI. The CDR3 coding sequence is TGTGCCAGCAGGACGGGGACTAGCGGGTTTTCCTACGAGCAGTACTTC. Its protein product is CASRTGTSGFSYEQYF.

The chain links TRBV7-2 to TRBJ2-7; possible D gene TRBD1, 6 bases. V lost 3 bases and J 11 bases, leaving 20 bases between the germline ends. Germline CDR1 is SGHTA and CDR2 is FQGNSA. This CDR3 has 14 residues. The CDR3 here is CASSLSEAVPGEYF. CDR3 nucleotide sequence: TGTGCCAGCAGCTTGTCGGAAGCGGTTCCAGGGGAGTACTTC.

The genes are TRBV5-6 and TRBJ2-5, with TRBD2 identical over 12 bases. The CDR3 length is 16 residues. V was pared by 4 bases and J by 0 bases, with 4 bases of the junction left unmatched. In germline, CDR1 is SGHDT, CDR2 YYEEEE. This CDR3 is CASSPGLAGHQETQYF. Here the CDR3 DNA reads TGTGCCAGCAGCCCGGGACTAGCGGGCCACCAAGAGACCCAGTACTTC.

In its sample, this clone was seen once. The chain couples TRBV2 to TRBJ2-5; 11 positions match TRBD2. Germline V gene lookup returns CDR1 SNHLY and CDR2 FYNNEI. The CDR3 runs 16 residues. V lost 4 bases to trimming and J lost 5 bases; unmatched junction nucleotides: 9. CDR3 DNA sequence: TGTGCCAGCAGTGGCGGCCTAGCGGGAGGATCGGAGACCCAGTACTTC. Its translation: CASSGGLAGGSETQYF.

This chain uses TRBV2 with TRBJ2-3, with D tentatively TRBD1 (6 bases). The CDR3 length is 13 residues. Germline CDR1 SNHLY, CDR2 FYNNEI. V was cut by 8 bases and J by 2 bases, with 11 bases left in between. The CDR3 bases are TGTGCCAGCCAAGGGGGACACACAGATACGCAGTATTTT. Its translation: CASQGGHTDTQYF.

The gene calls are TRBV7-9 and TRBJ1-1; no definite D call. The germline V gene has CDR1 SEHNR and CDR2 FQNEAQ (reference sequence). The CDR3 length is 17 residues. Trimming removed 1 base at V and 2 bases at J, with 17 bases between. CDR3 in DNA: TGTGCCAGCAGCTTAGAGAGAGGTCGGACCGTAAACACTGAAGCTTTCTTT. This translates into CASSLERGRTVNTEAFF.

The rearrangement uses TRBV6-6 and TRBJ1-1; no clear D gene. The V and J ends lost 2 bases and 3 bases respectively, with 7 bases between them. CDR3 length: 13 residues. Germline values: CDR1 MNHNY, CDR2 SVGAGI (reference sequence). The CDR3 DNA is TGTGCCAGCAGTTACGCGTGGGACACTGAAGCTTTCTTT. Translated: CASSYAWDTEAFF.

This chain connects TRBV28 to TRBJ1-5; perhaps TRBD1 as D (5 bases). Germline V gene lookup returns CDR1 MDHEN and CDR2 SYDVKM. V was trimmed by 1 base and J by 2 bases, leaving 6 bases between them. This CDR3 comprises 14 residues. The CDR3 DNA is TGTGCCAGCAGTTTATTACAGGGCAATCAGCCCCAGCATTTT. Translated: CASSLLQGNQPQHF.

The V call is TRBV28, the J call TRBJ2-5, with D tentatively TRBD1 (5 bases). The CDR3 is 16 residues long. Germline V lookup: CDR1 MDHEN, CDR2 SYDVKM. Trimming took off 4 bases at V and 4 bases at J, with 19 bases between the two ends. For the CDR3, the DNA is TGTGCCAGCAGTTCACTTAACAGGCCTACCCGAGAGACCCAGTACTTC. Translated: CASSSLNRPTRETQYF.

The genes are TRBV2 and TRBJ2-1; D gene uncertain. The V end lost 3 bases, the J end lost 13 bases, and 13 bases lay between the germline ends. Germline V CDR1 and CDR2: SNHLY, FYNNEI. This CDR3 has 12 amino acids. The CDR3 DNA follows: TGTGCCAGCAGTGAGGGATCGTGGCGTCAGTTCTTC. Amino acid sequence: CASSEGSWRQFF.

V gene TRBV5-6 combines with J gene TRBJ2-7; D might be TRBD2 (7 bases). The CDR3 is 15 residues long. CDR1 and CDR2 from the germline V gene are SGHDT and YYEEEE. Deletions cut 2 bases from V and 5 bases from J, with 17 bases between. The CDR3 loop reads CASSFTGREADEQYF. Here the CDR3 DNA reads TGTGCCAGCAGCTTTACAGGGAGGGAGGCCGACGAGCAGTACTTC.

The CDR3 coding sequence is TGCAGCGCCCGAAACAATGAGCAGTTCTTC. Amino acid sequence: CSARNNEQFF. The V call is TRBV29-1, the J call TRBJ2-1; D gene unclear. V gave up 7 bases and J gave up 5 bases, with 6 bases separating them. The CDR3 sequence is 10 residues long. Germline CDR1 SQVTM, CDR2 ANQGSEA.

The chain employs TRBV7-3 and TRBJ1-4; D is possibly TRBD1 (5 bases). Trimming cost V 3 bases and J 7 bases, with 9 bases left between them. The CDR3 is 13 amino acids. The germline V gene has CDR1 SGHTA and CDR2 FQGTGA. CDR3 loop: CASSLAGPEKLFF. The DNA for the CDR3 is TGTGCCAGCAGCTTGGCGGGGCCTGAAAAACTGTTTTTT.

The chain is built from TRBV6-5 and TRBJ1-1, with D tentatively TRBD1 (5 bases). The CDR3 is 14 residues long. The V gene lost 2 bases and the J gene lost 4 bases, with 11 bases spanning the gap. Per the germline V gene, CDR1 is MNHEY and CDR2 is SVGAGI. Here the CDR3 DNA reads TGTGCCAGCAGTTACACCGAAAGGGGCACTGAAGCTTTCTTT. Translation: CASSYTERGTEAFF.

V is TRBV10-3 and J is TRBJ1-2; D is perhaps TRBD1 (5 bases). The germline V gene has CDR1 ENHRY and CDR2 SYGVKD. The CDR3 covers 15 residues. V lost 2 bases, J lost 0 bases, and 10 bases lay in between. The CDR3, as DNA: TGTGCCATCAGTGAGACAGGAAGTGCTAACTATGGCTACACCTTC. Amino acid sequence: CAISETGSANYGYTF.

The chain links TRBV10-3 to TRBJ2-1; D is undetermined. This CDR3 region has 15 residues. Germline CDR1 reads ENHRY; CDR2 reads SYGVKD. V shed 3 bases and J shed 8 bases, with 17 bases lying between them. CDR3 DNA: TGTGCCATCAGTGATCAAGTCCAGAGAAGGTATGAGCAGTTCTTC. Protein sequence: CAISDQVQRRYEQFF.

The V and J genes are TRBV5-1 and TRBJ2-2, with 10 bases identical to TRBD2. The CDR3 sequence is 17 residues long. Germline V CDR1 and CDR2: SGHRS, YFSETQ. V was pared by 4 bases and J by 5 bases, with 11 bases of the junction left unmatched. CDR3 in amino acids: CASSPAPSGSRTGELFF. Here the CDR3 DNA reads TGCGCCAGCAGCCCGGCGCCTAGCGGGAGTCGTACCGGGGAGCTGTTTTTT. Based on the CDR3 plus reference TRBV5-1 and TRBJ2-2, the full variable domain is KAGVTQTPRYLIKTRGQQVTLSCSPISGHRSVSWYQQTPGQGLQFLFEYFSETQRNKGNFPGRFSGRQFSNSRSEMNVSTLELGDSALYLCASSPAPSGSRTGELFFGEGSRLTVL.

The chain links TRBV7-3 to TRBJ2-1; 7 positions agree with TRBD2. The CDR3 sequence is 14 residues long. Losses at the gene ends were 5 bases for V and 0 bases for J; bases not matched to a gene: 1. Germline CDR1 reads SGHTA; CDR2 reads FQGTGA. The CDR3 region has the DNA TGTGCCAGCAGCGGCGGGAGCTCCTACAATGAGCAGTTCTTC. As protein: CASSGGSSYNEQFF.

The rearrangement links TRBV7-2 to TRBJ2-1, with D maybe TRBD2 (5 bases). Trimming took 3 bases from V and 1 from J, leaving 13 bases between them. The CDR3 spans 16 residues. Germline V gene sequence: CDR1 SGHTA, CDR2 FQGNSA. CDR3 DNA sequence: TGTGCCAGCAGCTTCATAGGGAGACCATCCTACAATGAGCAGTTCTTC. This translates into CASSFIGRPSYNEQFF.

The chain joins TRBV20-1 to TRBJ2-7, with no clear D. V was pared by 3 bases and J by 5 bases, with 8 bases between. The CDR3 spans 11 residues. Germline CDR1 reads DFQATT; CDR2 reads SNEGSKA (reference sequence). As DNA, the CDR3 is TGCAGTGCTAGTATAGGGAACGAGCAGTACTTC. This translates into CSASIGNEQYF.

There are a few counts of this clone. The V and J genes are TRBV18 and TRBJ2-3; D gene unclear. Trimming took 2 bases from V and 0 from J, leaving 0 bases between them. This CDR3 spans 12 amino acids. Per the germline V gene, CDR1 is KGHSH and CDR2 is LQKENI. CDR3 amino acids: CASSPSTDTQYF. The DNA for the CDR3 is TGTGCCAGCTCACCAAGCACAGATACGCAGTATTTT.